These 30 T cell receptor beta chains were sequenced from one sample in a study of response to subunit inactivated influenza vaccine. MiXCR, applied by TCRdb to the RT-PCR reads, yields one record per CDR3 protein. Of about 540,000 distinct CDR3 sequences listed, around a quarter are singletons. The same sample was also studied in work on T cells expressing NK-cell markers. That investigation notes: Production of TCR beta cDNA relied on 5'RACE template switching with UMIs.

The specimen was CD4+ T cells sorted from PBMCs, collected 12 days after vaccination. The receptor source for this set is a man aged 50 or older who received an inactivated influenza vaccine.

This rearrangement joins TRBV7-3 to TRBJ2-7; the D call may be TRBD1 or TRBD2 (6 bases each). Trimming took off 5 bases at V and 3 bases at J, with 11 bases between the two ends. CDR3 length: 13 amino acids. Germline CDR1 is SGHTA and CDR2 is FQGTGA. The CDR3 region is CASSAGHLYEQYF. Written as DNA, the CDR3 is TGTGCCAGCAGCGCGGGACACCTCTACGAGCAGTACTTC.

This clonotype was seen more than once but under ten times. The V gene is TRBV12-3 or TRBV12-4, the J gene TRBJ1-4, with 9 bases aligning to TRBD1. V dropped 5 bases and J dropped 6; count of bases not matched to a gene: 7. This CDR3 is 15 amino acids long. The CDR3 loop reads CASSVYRDRDEKLFF. For the CDR3, the DNA is TGTGCCAGCAGTGTCTACCGGGACAGGGATGAAAAACTGTTTTTT.

This clonotype was found a few times. V usage is TRBV4-2 and J usage is TRBJ2-5; TRBD2 matches 11 bases. The CDR3 is 17 amino acids. The germline V gene encodes CDR1 LGHNA and CDR2 YNFKEQ. V lost 2 bases to trimming and J lost 4 bases; unmatched junction nucleotides: 9. The CDR3 DNA reads TGTGCCAGCAGCCAAAATCCCCGTACTAGCGGGGGAGAGACCCAGTACTTC. It yields the protein CASSQNPRTSGGETQYF.

This clonotype turned up a few times. J is TRBJ2-3 and V is TRBV7-2, with 10 bases identical to TRBD2. Germline values: CDR1 SGHTA, CDR2 FQGNSA. With V trimmed by 5 bases and J by 2 bases, 10 bases remained unmatched. The CDR3 runs 17 residues. CDR3 protein: CASSRASGSVITDTQYF. The CDR3 DNA follows: TGTGCCAGCAGCCGGGCTAGCGGGAGTGTTATCACAGATACGCAGTATTTT.

There are a few counts of this clonotype. V usage is TRBV6-5 and J usage is TRBJ1-1; no firm D call. The germline V gene has CDR1 MNHEY and CDR2 SVGAGI. CDR3 length: 11 amino acids. V was shortened by 7 bases and J by 5 bases, with 8 bases between the two germline ends. CDR3 sequence reads: CASTSGTEAFF. The DNA of the CDR3 is TGTGCCAGCACCTCGGGGACTGAAGCTTTCTTT.

CDR3 amino acids: CASSLDIGLTYEQYF. CDR3 nucleotides: TGTGCCAGCAGCTTAGATATAGGTTTAACCTACGAGCAGTACTTC. V usage is TRBV7-6 and J usage is TRBJ2-7; D remains unclear. Trimming removed 1 base at V and 2 bases at J, with 12 bases between. CDR3 size: 15 residues. Germline V lookup: CDR1 SGHVS, CDR2 FNYEAQ.

This clonotype turned up a few times. This sequence joins TRBV29-1 and TRBJ1-5, with TRBD1 matching over 8 bases. The CDR3 length is 13 residues. Germline lookup yields CDR1 SQVTM and CDR2 ANQGSEA. V was pared by 6 bases and J by 5 bases, with 6 bases of the junction left unmatched. In DNA form, the CDR3 reads TGCAGCGTGCGACAGGGGAGGGATCAGCCCCAGCATTTT. This translates into CSVRQGRDQPQHF.

This clonotype showed up just a few times. This chain connects TRBV20-1 to TRBJ2-1; D possibly matches TRBD1 or TRBD2 (6 bases each). CDR3 length: 14 residues. Trimming took 6 bases from V and 4 from J, leaving 16 bases between them. CDR1 is DFQATT and CDR2 is SNEGSKA in the germline V gene (reference sequence). CDR3 region: CSASEGGRYNEQFF. The CDR3 bases are TGCAGTGCCAGCGAGGGGGGACGTTACAATGAGCAGTTCTTC.

In this sample, this clonotype turned up once. The chain carries TRBV10-3 and TRBJ2-1, with 10 bases identical to TRBD2. Germline V gives CDR1 ENHRY, CDR2 SYGVKD. This CDR3 contains 16 residues. Unmatched junction bases numbered 9, after V lost 3 bases and J lost 7 bases. The CDR3 loop reads CAISEQSGRARNEQFF. The CDR3, as DNA: TGTGCCATCAGTGAACAAAGCGGGAGGGCTAGGAATGAGCAGTTCTTC.

This chain connects TRBV28 to TRBJ2-7; TRBD2 matches 9 bases. From germline, CDR1 is MDHEN and CDR2 SYDVKM. The CDR3 loop spans 17 amino acids. The V and J ends lost 6 bases and 1 base, in that order; junction bases with no gene match: 13. The CDR3 DNA reads TGTGCCAGCAGCTCCCCGCGGGAGGGGATGATATCCTACGAGCAGTACTTC. Residues: CASSSPREGMISYEQYF. Combining the CDR3 with reference TRBV28 and TRBJ2-7 gives the whole variable domain DVKVTQSSRYLVKRTGEKVFLECVQDMDHENMFWYRQDPGLGLRLIYFSYDVKMKEKGDIPEGYSVSREKKERFSLILESASTNQTSMYLCASSSPREGMISYEQYFGPGTRLTVT.

A few counts support this clonotype. This chain links TRBV7-6 with TRBJ2-7; D ambiguous. V lost 6 bases to trimming and J lost 4 bases, with 16 bases between them. Germline CDR1 reads SGHVS; CDR2 reads FNYEAQ. The CDR3 loop spans 14 amino acids. The CDR3 nucleotides read TGTGCCAGCAGTTCTGGAACACCCAAGTACGAGCAGTACTTC. Amino acids: CASSSGTPKYEQYF.

The chain's CDR3 is CASSVDWYNEQFF. The CDR3 nucleotides are TGTGCCAGCAGCGTAGACTGGTACAATGAGCAGTTCTTC. The rearrangement links TRBV9 to TRBJ2-1, with D uncertain. The germline V gene has CDR1 SGDLS and CDR2 YYNGEE. This CDR3 region has 13 residues. Between the trimmed V and J ends, which lost 0 bases and 4 bases, there was a span of 5 bases.

This clonotype was seen a few times. The chain joins TRBV12-3 or TRBV12-4 to TRBJ1-2, with D maybe TRBD1 (6 bases). The CDR3 is made up of 14 amino acids. V dropped 1 base and J dropped 7 bases, with 13 bases sitting between them. The CDR3 coding sequence is TGTGCCAGCAGTTTAGATGGGACATTGGGTGGCTACACCTTC. Its translation is CASSLDGTLGGYTF.

There are a few counts of this clonotype. This chain links TRBV20-1 with TRBJ1-2; no clear D. This CDR3 contains 13 residues. V was clipped by 3 bases and J by 2 bases, with 10 bases between them. Germline V gene sequence: CDR1 DFQATT, CDR2 SNEGSKA (reference sequence). The CDR3 DNA is TGCAGTGCTAGCCTCACGGGAAACTATGGCTACACCTTC. Translated: CSASLTGNYGYTF.

This clonotype appeared a few times. This chain links TRBV12-3 or TRBV12-4 with TRBJ2-7, with TRBD2 matching over 7 bases. V trimming: 8 bases; J trimming: 9 bases; junction bases outside the gene matches: 7. The CDR3 sequence is 11 residues long. CDR3 DNA sequence: TGTGCCAGCGGTCGGGGGGACGTGCAGTACTTC. This sequence encodes CASGRGDVQYF.

The V gene is TRBV24-1, the J gene TRBJ2-7, with 9 bases that match TRBD1. This CDR3 has 15 amino acids. V shed 3 bases, J shed 1 base, and the junction held 3 bases outside the gene matches. Germline CDR1 reads KGHDR; CDR2 reads SFDVKD. CDR3 nucleotide sequence: TGTGCCACCAGTGATCCAGGGACAGGGTCCTACGAGCAGTACTTC. Translation: CATSDPGTGSYEQYF.

The chain uses TRBV5-1 and TRBJ2-4; 7 bases line up with TRBD2. In germline, CDR1 is SGHRS, CDR2 YFSETQ. The CDR3 contains 15 residues. The ends lost 4 bases at V and 5 bases at J; junction bases unmatched: 9. This CDR3 reads CASSRTTGRQNIQYF. The CDR3 region has the DNA TGCGCCAGCAGCCGAACGACCGGGAGGCAAAACATTCAGTACTTC.

Ten or more counts support this clonotype. CDR3 DNA: TGTGCCAGCTCGCTGGACGGGACAGGGATCTATGGCTACACCTTC. Protein: CASSLDGTGIYGYTF. The rearrangement joins TRBV18 to TRBJ1-2; the match to TRBD1 covers 9 bases. Germline CDR1 KGHSH, CDR2 LQKENI. The CDR3 runs 15 residues. The V segment lost 6 bases and the J segment 4 bases; nucleotides outside the gene matches: 9.

V usage is TRBV2 and J usage is TRBJ2-7; maybe TRBD2 (6 bases). The CDR3 runs to 14 residues. Germline lookup yields CDR1 SNHLY and CDR2 FYNNEI. V lost 8 bases and J lost 1, with 15 bases in between. CDR3 loop: CASGTGTGSYEQYF. The CDR3 coding sequence is TGTGCCAGCGGAACCGGGACTGGTTCCTACGAGCAGTACTTC.

In its sample, this clonotype was seen a few times. The rearrangement links TRBV5-8 to TRBJ1-4, with 7 bases matching TRBD1. Germline V gene lookup returns CDR1 SGHTS and CDR2 YDEGEE. This CDR3 is 14 amino acids long. The V gene end was trimmed by 1 base and the J gene end by 6 bases; junction bases not matched to a gene: 3. CDR3 region: CASSLTTGDEKLFF. In nucleotides, the CDR3 is TGTGCCAGCAGCTTGACAACAGGGGATGAAAAACTGTTTTTT.

V usage is TRBV6-5 and J usage is TRBJ1-1; unclear D gene. The CDR3 length is 14 residues. Per the germline V gene, CDR1 is MNHEY and CDR2 is SVGAGI. V gave up 0 bases and J gave up 7 bases, with 12 bases separating them. CDR3 loop: CASSYSFPGLEAFF. In DNA form, the CDR3 reads TGTGCCAGCAGTTACTCTTTTCCGGGCCTTGAAGCTTTCTTT.

J is TRBJ2-7 and V is TRBV9; 7 bases are shared with TRBD1. The CDR3 has 14 residues. Germline lookup yields CDR1 SGDLS and CDR2 YYNGEE. V shed 2 bases, J shed 7 bases, and the junction held 9 bases outside the gene matches. The DNA of the CDR3 is TGTGCCAGCAGCGTCGAACAGGGGTTGGGGGAGCAGTACTTC. Amino acid sequence: CASSVEQGLGEQYF.

This clonotype was detected many times. The chain combines TRBV7-9 with TRBJ2-2; D is uncertain. This CDR3 contains 14 residues. V lost 5 bases and J lost 1, with 8 bases in between. Germline V gene lookup returns CDR1 SEHNR and CDR2 FQNEAQ (reference sequence). Written as DNA, the CDR3 is TGTGCCAGCAGCCCCAAGCGGAACACCGGGGAGCTGTTTTTT. Residues: CASSPKRNTGELFF.

The gene calls are TRBV29-1 and TRBJ1-2, with no clear D. The germline V gene encodes CDR1 SQVTM and CDR2 ANQGSEA. The CDR3 covers 12 residues. Trimming cost V 2 bases and J 4 bases, with 8 bases left between them. The CDR3 DNA is TGCAGCGTTGAATTCGAATCCTATGGCTACACCTTC. Protein sequence: CSVEFESYGYTF.

The chain is built from TRBV20-1 and TRBJ2-1; D call uncertain. Germline V gives CDR1 DFQATT, CDR2 SNEGSKA (reference sequence). The ends were cut back, 6 bases at V and 5 bases at J, with 14 bases in the middle. CDR3 length: 13 residues. The CDR3 loop reads CSALSAADNEQFF. The CDR3 nucleotides read TGCAGTGCCCTCTCCGCTGCTGACAATGAGCAGTTCTTC.

This clonotype was recorded at least ten times. This chain connects TRBV5-1 to TRBJ2-1; 9 bases fit TRBD1. Germline V gene sequence: CDR1 SGHRS, CDR2 YFSETQ. The ends lost 5 bases at V and 8 bases at J; junction bases unmatched: 2. The CDR3 is 12 residues long. CDR3 DNA sequence: TGCGCCAGCAGAGGGACAGGGTATGAGCAGTTCTTC. Protein product: CASRGTGYEQFF.

The rearrangement links TRBV6-2 or TRBV6-3 to TRBJ1-1; D not resolved. Trimming pared 7 bases from V and 3 bases from J, leaving 12 bases between. This CDR3 spans 13 amino acids. CDR1 and CDR2 (germline): MNHEY, SVGEGT. As DNA, the CDR3 is TGTGCCAGCACCCAGGTGGCGCACACTGAAGCTTTCTTT. Its translation: CASTQVAHTEAFF.

This clonotype was counted a few times. The chain is built from TRBV2 and TRBJ2-1, with D perhaps TRBD1 (5 bases). Per the germline V gene, CDR1 is SNHLY and CDR2 is FYNNEI. There are 14 residues in the CDR3. V lost 7 bases to trimming and J lost 3 bases, with 13 bases between them. This CDR3 is CASKVSGIYNEQFF. The CDR3 region has the DNA TGTGCCAGCAAGGTTTCAGGGATCTACAATGAGCAGTTCTTC.

The genes are TRBV11-2 and TRBJ1-1, with TRBD1 as a possible D gene (5 bases). V was cut by 4 bases and J by 4 bases, with 13 bases left in between. CDR1 and CDR2 (germline): SGHAT, FQNNGV. The CDR3 consists of 14 residues. The CDR3: CASSWGGVGTEAFF. The CDR3 coding sequence is TGTGCCAGCAGCTGGGGAGGGGTCGGCACTGAAGCTTTCTTT.

J is TRBJ2-5 and V is TRBV5-6, with D unclear. This CDR3 has 14 amino acids. Germline V gene data show CDR1 as SGHDT and CDR2 as YYEEEE. Trimming removed 5 bases at V and 5 bases at J, with 16 bases between. The DNA for the CDR3 is TGTGCCAGCAGTTTACTCAGGTCCCGGGAGACCCAGTACTTC. It is translated as CASSLLRSRETQYF.